This T cell receptor beta chain derives from a study of T cell repertoires in cytomegalovirus infection. Study as a whole: CMV infection together with matching HLA type was indicated by public TCR beta signatures.

Overall study findings and caveats: Dominating the ex vivo response were TCR beta clonotypes that were CMV-specific and HLA-C-restricted. Cumulative public TCR beta family frequency identified carriers of CMV plus the relevant HLA.

Trimming took 7 bases from V and 4 from J, leaving 13 bases between them. CDR1 and CDR2 from the germline V gene are SGHTA and FQGNSA. The CDR3 runs 14 residues. On this clonotype itself: Its matching antigen is unknown.

Each CDR3 protein gets one entry after TCRdb re-called the reads with MiXCR. The sample has 510,000 or so distinct CDR3 sequences; less than 30% are singletons. J is TRBJ2-2 and V is TRBV7-2; D might be TRBD1 or TRBD2, each matching 5 bases. Sequences were obtained from PBMCs. This clonotype originated in a human donor in good health (CMV status not recorded). Some clones in this sample may be carry-over from other donors' samples. CDR3 sequence: CASTPGHATGELFF. The CDR3 bases are TGTGCCAGCACCCCGGGGCATGCCACCGGGGAGCTGTTTTTT.